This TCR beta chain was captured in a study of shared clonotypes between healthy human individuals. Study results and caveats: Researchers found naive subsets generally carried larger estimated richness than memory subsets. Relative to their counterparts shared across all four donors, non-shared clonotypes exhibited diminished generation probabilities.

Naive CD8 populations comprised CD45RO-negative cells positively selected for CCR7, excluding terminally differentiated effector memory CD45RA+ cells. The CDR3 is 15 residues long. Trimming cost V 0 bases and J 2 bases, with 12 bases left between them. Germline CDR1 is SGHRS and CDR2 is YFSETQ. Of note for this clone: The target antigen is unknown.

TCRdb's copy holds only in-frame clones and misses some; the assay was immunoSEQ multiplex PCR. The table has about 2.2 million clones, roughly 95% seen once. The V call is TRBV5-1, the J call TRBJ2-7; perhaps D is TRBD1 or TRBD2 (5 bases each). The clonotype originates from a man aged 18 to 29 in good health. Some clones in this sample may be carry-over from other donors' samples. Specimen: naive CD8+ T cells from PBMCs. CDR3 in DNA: TGCGCCAGCAGCTTGGTGGGGGTTTCCACCTACGAGCAGTACTTC. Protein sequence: CASSLVGVSTYEQYF.